This T cell receptor beta chain was found in a study of T-cell reconstitution after alpha-beta-depleted transplantation in children. This clonotype has ten or more counts. The CDR3 consists of 17 residues. With V trimmed by 2 bases and J by 5 bases, 11 bases remained unmatched. Germline CDR1 SEHNR, CDR2 FQNEAQ (reference sequence). Unique molecular identifiers were incorporated when the TCRbeta library was constructed. TCRdb fed the PCR reads into MiXCR, producing one record per CDR3 protein. Among 200,000 to 300,000 distinct CDR3 sequences listed, about 12% were seen once. The material sequenced was PBMCs from the stem cell graft donor, taken from the stem cell graft. The receptor comes from a human donor who donated a stem cell graft to a child with acute lymphoblastic leukemia. The rearrangement joins TRBV7-9 to TRBJ2-3; TRBD2 matches 9 bases. CDR3 nucleotides: TGTGCCAGCAGCTTAAGTGGGACTAGCCGCGTGGGAGATACGCAGTATTTT. Its protein is CASSLSGTSRVGDTQYF. The full variable domain, with the rest looked up from reference TRBV7-9 and TRBJ2-3, is DTGVSQNPRHKITKRGQNVTFRCDPISEHNRLYWYRQTLGQGPEFLTYFQNEAQLEKSRLLSDRFSAERPKGSFSTLEIQRTEQGDSAMYLCASSLSGTSRVGDTQYFGPGTRLTVL.